The following is a TCR beta chain sequence with its context. A second 7 to 11 cycle PCR used barcoded and J-beta primers. In TCRdb, the 5' RACE reads were re-called with MiXCR into one record per CDR3 protein. The sample lists around 820,000 distinct CDR3 sequences; 25% were seen once. CDR3 length: 15 amino acids. CDR1 and CDR2 (germline): SGDLS, YYNGEE. The data were taken from a study of blood T cells in healthy people across ages. The same sample was also used in a study of T cells of mothers and their children. According to that study: Barcodes for each sample and 2-4 random nucleotides were added by the M1S primer used in the second PCR. Mothers yielded over 9 million CDR3 reads, children 2.5 million to 3.5 million each.

V usage is TRBV9 and J usage is TRBJ2-1; 9 nucleotides match TRBD1. The J call may be mistaken, given a closer DNA end match to TRBJ2-7. Specimen: blood. This TCR came from a boy younger than 18 in good health. The CDR3, as DNA: TGTGCCAGCAGCGCGGGGGGACAGGGACATCTGGAGCAGTACTTC. This codes for CASSAGGQGHLEQYF.